This TCR beta chain was obtained from a study of CD8 T cells in ankylosing spondylitis. Findings and caveats of the study: One TCR beta motif, made up of roughly 8 highly homologous variants, appeared characteristic of ankylosing spondylitis blood. Researchers reportedly found disease-linked clones significantly enriched in matched ankylosing spondylitis synovial fluid.

CDR1 is MNHEY, CDR2 SVGAGI, per germline. V lost 2 bases and J 2 bases, leaving 11 bases between the germline ends. This CDR3 contains 15 residues. TCRdb processed the 5' RACE reads anew with MiXCR; each CDR3 protein has one entry. The sample includes some 200,000 distinct CDR3 sequences, roughly 18% of them seen just once. Points on this clonotype: Its target is unknown.

Sequencing input: blood, either unsorted or a sorted T cell fraction (not recorded which). The clonotype comes from a male donor aged 10-35 years with ankylosing spondylitis or in good health (not recorded which). The J gene is TRBJ2-3, the V gene TRBV6-5; no reliable D call. The CDR3 DNA follows: TGTGCCAGCAGTTACAGGGTTCAAAACACAGATACGCAGTATTTT. Amino acids: CASSYRVQNTDTQYF.